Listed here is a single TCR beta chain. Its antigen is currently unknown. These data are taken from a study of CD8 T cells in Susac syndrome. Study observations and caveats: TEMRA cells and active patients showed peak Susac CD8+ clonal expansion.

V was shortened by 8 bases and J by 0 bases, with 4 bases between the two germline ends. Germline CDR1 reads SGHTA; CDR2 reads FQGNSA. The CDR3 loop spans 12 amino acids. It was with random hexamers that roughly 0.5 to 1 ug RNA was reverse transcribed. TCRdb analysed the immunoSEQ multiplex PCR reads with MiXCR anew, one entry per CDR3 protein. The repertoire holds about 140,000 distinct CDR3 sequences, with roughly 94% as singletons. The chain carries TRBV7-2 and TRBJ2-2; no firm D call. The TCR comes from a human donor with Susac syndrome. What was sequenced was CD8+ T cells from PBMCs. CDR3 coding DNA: TGTGCCAGCCCCACGAACACCGGGGAGCTGTTTTTT. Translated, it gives CASPTNTGELFF.